This passage covers 13 T cell receptor beta chains from one sample sequenced in a study of blood T cell repertoires in COVID-19 (dated by TCRdb to between 2020 and 2021). The library relied on the immunoSEQ multiplex PCR assay. The table comes from immuneACCESS by way of TCRdb, which keeps in-frame sequences with V and J called. Part of the clones is missing from these tables; in studies checked, under half for an unresolved V gene and the rest for unknown reasons. The sample profile shows just over 150,000 clones; 80% to 90% of them were found once. The ten largest clones capture roughly 14% of the sample. What was sequenced was peripheral blood. These receptors originate from a middle-aged woman with acute or convalescent COVID-19.

The chain employs TRBV11-2 and TRBJ2-2, with 7 bases matching TRBD2. The V gene end was trimmed by 1 base and the J gene end by 6 bases; junction bases not matched to a gene: 5. Germline V gene data show CDR1 as SGHAT and CDR2 as FQNNGV. The CDR3 is 15 amino acids. CDR3 sequence (DNA): TGTGCCAGCAGCTTAGCGGGGGGATATGCCGGGGAGCTGTTTTTT. Protein product: CASSLAGGYAGELFF. Complete variable domain (other parts from reference TRBV11-2 and TRBJ2-2): EAGVAQSPRYKIIEKRQSVAFWCNPISGHATLYWYQQILGQGPKLLIQFQNNGVVDDSQLPKDRFSAERLKGVDSTLKIQPAKLEDSAVYLCASSLAGGYAGELFFGEGSRLTVL.

The chain has TRBV7-2 and TRBJ2-6; 9 nucleotides align to TRBD2. J gave up 2 bases and V 0 bases, and 5 bases lay outside the gene matches. The CDR3 is 18 amino acids. Germline V CDR1 and CDR2: SGHTA, FQGNSA. The CDR3 nucleotides are TGTGCCAGCAGCTTAGCGTTAGCGGGGGTCGCTGGGGCCAACGTCCTGACTTTC. Translation: CASSLALAGVAGANVLTF.

This clone was detected only once. The rearrangement joins TRBV5-1 to TRBJ1-4; 7 positions match TRBD1. The CDR3 has 16 residues. Germline V gene sequence: CDR1 SGHRS, CDR2 YFSETQ. Trimming took 0 bases from V and 4 from J; bases not matched to a gene: 6. The CDR3: CASSLGWGTVNEKLFF. The DNA of the CDR3 is TGCGCCAGCAGCTTGGGTTGGGGGACAGTTAATGAAAAACTGTTTTTT.

The chain couples TRBV4-2 to TRBJ2-3, with a weak D call TRBD2 (5 bases). The CDR3 is 14 residues long. Germline values: CDR1 LGHNA, CDR2 YNFKEQ. V lost 6 bases, J lost 2 bases, and 12 bases lay in between. The CDR3 DNA is TGTGCCAGCAGGGTCGGGATCTTCACAGATACGCAGTATTTT. Protein sequence: CASRVGIFTDTQYF.

The gene calls are TRBV10-2 and TRBJ2-1; 11 nucleotides match TRBD2. V lost 3 bases and J lost 9; bases outside the gene matches: 16. The CDR3 sequence is 18 residues long. Germline-derived CDR1 and CDR2 are WSHSY and SAAADI. CDR3 sequence: CASSENIAGGPLVAEQFF. DNA of the CDR3: TGCGCCAGCAGTGAAAACATAGCGGGAGGGCCCTTAGTTGCTGAGCAGTTCTTC.

The sample holds a few counts of this clone. This chain connects TRBV3-1 (or the pseudogene TRBV3-2) to TRBJ1-1; 10 bases align to TRBD1. The CDR3 is made up of 14 amino acids. The germline CDR1 and CDR2 sequences are LGHDT and YNNKEL (reference sequence). With 4 bases clipped from V and 4 bases from J, the junction kept 3 bases outside the gene matches. DNA for the CDR3: TGTGCCAGCAGCCCCGGGACAGGGGTCACTGAAGCTTTCTTT. Its translation is CASSPGTGVTEAFF.

This rearrangement joins TRBV18 to TRBJ1-5; a weak D match, TRBD1 (5 bases). The CDR3 runs 17 residues. Germline CDR1 is KGHSH and CDR2 is LQKENI. Trimming removed 4 bases from V and 2 bases from J, with 18 bases in between. The CDR3 here is CASSLGVVGSGNQPQHF. The CDR3 DNA sequence: TGTGCCAGCTCACTAGGGGTTGTTGGTTCCGGCAATCAGCCCCAGCATTTT.

The V and J genes are TRBV6-2 or TRBV6-3 and TRBJ2-2; 14 bases fit TRBD2. CDR3 length: 15 amino acids. The V gene's germline CDR1 is MNHEY and CDR2 SVGEGT. V was pared by 4 bases and J by 6 bases, with 1 base of the junction left unmatched. CDR3 residues: CASSWGLAGAGELFF. The CDR3 DNA sequence: TGTGCCAGCAGTTGGGGACTAGCGGGAGCCGGGGAGCTGTTTTTT.

This CDR3 reads CASSLTLAGGLGELFF. The CDR3 DNA is TGTGCCAGCAGCTTAACACTCGCGGGAGGTCTCGGGGAGCTGTTTTTT. The gene calls are TRBV7-9 and TRBJ2-2; 8 nucleotides match TRBD2. The J segment lost 7 bases and the V segment lost 2 bases, leaving 9 bases of the junction unmatched. The germline CDR1 and CDR2 sequences are SEHNR and FQNEAQ (reference sequence). The CDR3 is 16 amino acids.

The chain links TRBV5-4 to TRBJ2-1, with TRBD2 identical over 7 bases. V lost 0 bases to trimming and J lost 3 bases; unmatched junction nucleotides: 3. The CDR3 totals 15 residues. CDR1 and CDR2 from the germline V gene are SGHNT and YYREEE (reference sequence). The CDR3 sequence: CASSLDPSGYNEQFF. The CDR3 nucleotides are TGTGCCAGCAGCTTGGATCCTAGCGGCTACAATGAGCAGTTCTTC. Full variable domain (missing parts from reference TRBV5-4 and TRBJ2-1): ETGVTQSPTHLIKTRGQQVTLRCSSQSGHNTVSWYQQALGQGPQFIFQYYREEENGRGNFPPRFSGLQFPNYSSELNVNALELDDSALYLCASSLDPSGYNEQFFGPGTRLTVL.

V usage is TRBV11-3 and J usage is TRBJ2-5, with D possibly TRBD2 on 5 matching bases. Germline values: CDR1 SGHNT, CDR2 YENEEA. V gave up 0 bases and J gave up 3 bases, with 14 bases separating them. The CDR3 has 16 residues. Here the CDR3 DNA reads TGTGCCAGCAGCTTAGATGGTACTCCCGGGGAAGAGACCCAGTACTTC. Translation: CASSLDGTPGEETQYF.

The CDR3 sequence is CASSVRKEREEDTQYF. The CDR3 DNA sequence: TGTGCCAGCAGCGTTAGAAAAGAGCGGGAGGAAGATACGCAGTATTTT. The chain is built from TRBV9 and TRBJ2-3, with 9 bases that match TRBD2. From germline, CDR1 is SGDLS and CDR2 YYNGEE. This CDR3 has 16 residues. Trimming removed 2 bases from V and 5 bases from J; junction bases left unmatched: 9.

The chain has TRBV6-5 and TRBJ2-2; 9 bases are a match to TRBD1. Trimming removed 5 bases from V and 2 bases from J; junction bases left unmatched: 3. Germline V CDR1 and CDR2: MNHEY, SVGAGI. There are 15 residues in the CDR3. CDR3 coding DNA: TGTGCCAGCAGTCTGGGACAGGGTAACACCGGGGAGCTGTTTTTT. The encoded protein is CASSLGQGNTGELFF.